Below, 9 T cell receptor beta chains from the same sample are listed, as sequenced in a study of shared clonotypes between healthy human individuals. Naive CD8 cells, CD45RO-negative and positively selected for CCR7, excluded terminally differentiated effector memory CD45RA+ cells. The assay was immunoSEQ multiplex PCR, and TCRdb's table has in-frame clones only and misses some. The repertoire holds hundreds of thousands of clones, with almost 95% as singletons. The sequenced sample consisted of naive CD8+ T cells sorted from blood. The receptor set was obtained from a man in his thirties or forties in good health.

The chain links TRBV27 to TRBJ1-1; 8 nucleotides align to TRBD1. The CDR3 extends over 15 amino acids. The germline V gene has CDR1 MNHEY and CDR2 SMNVEV (reference sequence). After removal of 5 bases from V and 6 bases from J, the junction contained 11 bases not matched to a gene. The CDR3 DNA follows: TGTGCCAGCAGTGGAGGACAGGGAAGAGGCTCTGAAGCTTTCTTT. Its protein is CASSGGQGRGSEAFF.

V usage is TRBV28 and J usage is TRBJ1-5, with a weak D call TRBD1 (5 bases). Trimming removed 7 bases from V and 2 bases from J, with 15 bases in between. The CDR3 extends over 15 amino acids. Germline V CDR1 and CDR2: MDHEN, SYDVKM. CDR3 amino acids: CASNPQGERNQPQHF. The CDR3 bases are TGTGCCAGCAACCCTCAGGGAGAACGCAATCAGCCCCAGCATTTT. Together with reference TRBV28 and TRBJ1-5, the CDR3 gives the full variable domain: DVKVTQSSRYLVKRTGEKVFLECVQDMDHENMFWYRQDPGLGLRLIYFSYDVKMKEKGDIPEGYSVSREKKERFSLILESASTNQTSMYLCASNPQGERNQPQHFGDGTRLSIL.

The J gene is TRBJ1-1, the V gene TRBV11-1, with D unclear. V was clipped by 1 base and J by 7 bases, with 7 bases between them. The CDR3 length is 12 residues. Germline V gene lookup returns CDR1 SGHAT and CDR2 FQDESV (reference sequence). In DNA, the CDR3 is TGTGCCAGCAGCTTAGGGGCTATTGAAGCTTTCTTT. This encodes CASSLGAIEAFF.

This clone was recorded once. The genes are TRBV13 and TRBJ2-3; TRBD2 is a possible D gene (5 bases). The germline V gene encodes CDR1 PRHDT and CDR2 FYEKMQ (reference sequence). V lost 4 bases and J 0 bases, leaving 11 bases between the germline ends. This CDR3 has 15 amino acids. The CDR3 protein is CASSSLAASTDTQYF. The CDR3 DNA reads as TGTGCCAGCAGCTCGCTAGCTGCTAGCACAGATACGCAGTATTTT.

This clone was counted a few times. This sequence joins TRBV2 and TRBJ2-2, with 9 nucleotides matching TRBD1. The germline V gene has CDR1 SNHLY and CDR2 FYNNEI. The CDR3 totals 15 residues. V trimming: 4 bases; J trimming: 4 bases; junction bases outside the gene matches: 4. CDR3 region: CASSVGTGITGELFF. CDR3 DNA sequence: TGTGCCAGCAGTGTCGGGACAGGGATCACCGGGGAGCTGTTTTTT. The full variable domain, with the rest looked up from reference TRBV2 and TRBJ2-2, is EPEVTQTPSHQVTQMGQEVILRCVPISNHLYFYWYRQILGQKVEFLVSFYNNEISEKSEIFDDQFSVERPDGSNFTLKIRSTKLEDSAMYFCASSVGTGITGELFFGEGSRLTVL.

V is TRBV29-1 and J is TRBJ1-1; 8 positions match TRBD1. Per the germline V gene, CDR1 is SQVTM and CDR2 is ANQGSEA. V lost 6 bases and J lost 4; bases outside the gene matches: 1. The CDR3 is made up of 11 amino acids. CDR3 protein: CSVTGVTEAFF. In DNA, the CDR3 is TGCAGCGTGACAGGGGTCACTGAAGCTTTCTTT.

The count of this clone is one. V gene TRBV7-8 combines with J gene TRBJ2-3, with D tentatively TRBD1 (6 bases). V shed 2 bases and J shed 0 bases, with 9 bases lying between them. The CDR3 totals 15 residues. Looked up from germline, CDR1 is SGHVS and CDR2 is FQNEAQ. CDR3 region: CASSLRTESTDTQYF. In DNA, the CDR3 is TGTGCCAGCAGCTTACGGACAGAGAGCACAGATACGCAGTATTTT.

This sequence joins TRBV7-8 and TRBJ2-7, with TRBD1 identical over 10 bases. The V and J ends lost 3 bases and 1 base, in that order; junction bases with no gene match: 12. The CDR3 covers 18 residues. The V gene's germline CDR1 is SGHVS and CDR2 FQNEAQ. The DNA for the CDR3 is TGTGCCAGCAGCTTTCACCGGGACAGGGGAGGACCTTCCTACGAGCAGTACTTC. Translated: CASSFHRDRGGPSYEQYF.

This chain's CDR3 is CASSVDGDDTEAFF. The CDR3 region has the DNA TGTGCCAGCAGCGTAGATGGGGATGACACTGAAGCTTTCTTT. The genes are TRBV9 and TRBJ1-1; D ambiguous. Germline V gives CDR1 SGDLS, CDR2 YYNGEE. V was pared by 0 bases and J by 3 bases, with 9 bases between. The CDR3 spans 14 residues.